The 21 T cell receptor beta chains given below trace back to one sample, sequenced in a study of beta chain features in type 1 diabetes. The authors reverse transcribed all of the isolated RNA, so sequencing captured expressed TCRB transcripts. Profiling relied on immunoSEQ multiplex PCR, and the TCRdb table lists in-frame clones only, not all of them. Of roughly 140,000 clones in the sample, under 60% were seen once. The sequencing sample was made of Tregs from blood. All receptors come from a man between 18 and 35 years old in good health.

The chain couples TRBV6-6 to TRBJ2-7; TRBD2 aligns across 7 bases. The V and J ends lost 5 bases and 9 bases, in that order; junction bases with no gene match: 7. The CDR3 covers 12 residues. Looked up from germline, CDR1 is MNHNY and CDR2 is SVGAGI (reference sequence). The DNA of the CDR3 is TGTGCCAGCAGTCACTACGGACTAGGGCAGTACTTC. Amino acid sequence: CASSHYGLGQYF.

V is TRBV29-1 and J is TRBJ2-5, with 14 positions matching TRBD2. With V trimmed by 7 bases and J by 4 bases, 8 bases remained unmatched. The CDR3 runs to 15 residues. Per germline, CDR1 SQVTM and CDR2 ANQGSEA. The CDR3 sequence: CSAGPGLAGAETQYF. The CDR3 DNA reads as TGCAGCGCGGGCCCGGGACTAGCGGGAGCAGAGACCCAGTACTTC.

The chain links TRBV27 to TRBJ1-2; 9 bases are shared with TRBD1. Germline CDR1 and CDR2: MNHEY and SMNVEV (reference sequence). This CDR3 spans 13 amino acids. V was pared by 5 bases and J by 6 bases, with 4 bases of the junction left unmatched. DNA of the CDR3: TGTGCCAGCAGTGAGACAGGGGGAGATGGCTACACCTTC. The encoded protein is CASSETGGDGYTF.

This chain uses TRBV27 with TRBJ1-5; tentative D call: TRBD1 (5 bases). Between the trimmed V and J ends, which lost 6 bases and 6 bases, there was a span of 15 bases. Per the germline V gene, CDR1 is MNHEY and CDR2 is SMNVEV (reference sequence). The CDR3 runs to 14 residues. CDR3 DNA: TGTGCCAGCAGCCCAGGTCAGGGTGTTCAGCCCCAGCATTTT. It encodes CASSPGQGVQPQHF.

This chain uses TRBV27 with TRBJ2-5; D unresolved. Trimming took 2 bases from V and 7 from J, leaving 11 bases between them. The germline V gene encodes CDR1 MNHEY and CDR2 SMNVEV (reference sequence). The CDR3 totals 13 residues. CDR3 in DNA: TGTGCCAGCAGTTTAGGCGTTACGGGGACCCAGTACTTC. Its translation: CASSLGVTGTQYF.

This clone was recorded a few times. The chain links TRBV4-2 to TRBJ1-1; TRBD1 matches 10 bases. Trimming at V came to 1 base and at J to 7 bases, leaving 6 bases not matched to a gene. The CDR3 consists of 15 residues. The germline V gene encodes CDR1 LGHNA and CDR2 YNFKEQ. The CDR3 nucleotides read TGTGCCAGCAGCCAAGCCGACAGGGGGCATGGTGAAGCTTTCTTT. Translation gives CASSQADRGHGEAFF.

The chain combines TRBV28 with TRBJ2-5; 8 nucleotides match TRBD2. Germline CDR1 is MDHEN and CDR2 is SYDVKM. The CDR3 extends over 14 amino acids. Trimming at V came to 2 bases and at J to 1 base, leaving 0 bases not matched to a gene. CDR3 DNA sequence: TGTGCCAGCAGTTTACTAGCGGGCCAAGAGACCCAGTACTTC. Its translation: CASSLLAGQETQYF.

On this clone itself: The sample contains more than one DNA sequence encoding this CDR3. V gene TRBV7-9 combines with J gene TRBJ1-2, with 7 bases identical to TRBD1. Germline V lookup: CDR1 SEHNR, CDR2 FQNEAQ (reference sequence). V was clipped by 1 base and J by 4 bases; unmatched bases: 6. This CDR3 region has 15 residues. The CDR3 protein is CASSLGKDRTYGYTF. In nucleotides, the CDR3 is TGTGCCAGCAGCTTAGGAAAGGACAGGACCTATGGCTACACCTTC. The full variable domain, in which reference TRBV7-9 and TRBJ1-2 provide the parts outside the CDR3, is DTGVSQNPRHKITKRGQNVTFRCDPISEHNRLYWYRQTLGQGPEFLTYFQNEAQLEKSRLLSDRFSAERPKGSFSTLEIQRTEQGDSAMYLCASSLGKDRTYGYTFGSGTRLTVV.

This chain joins TRBV2 and TRBJ1-1; D possibly corresponds to TRBD1 (6 bases). V was shortened by 3 bases and J by 8 bases, with 13 bases between the two germline ends. Germline V gene lookup returns CDR1 SNHLY and CDR2 FYNNEI. The CDR3 extends over 13 amino acids. The CDR3: CASSEARGSEAFF. CDR3 sequence (DNA): TGTGCCAGCAGTGAGGCCAGGGGTTCAGAAGCTTTCTTT.

The genes are TRBV4-1 and TRBJ1-5, with unresolved D. V was pared by 0 bases and J by 11 bases, with 14 bases between. The CDR3 runs 14 residues. CDR1 and CDR2 (germline): MGHRA, YSYEKL. The CDR3 DNA sequence: TGCGCCAGCAGCCAAGAATTGACCCGCGGGGCCCAGCATTTT. This encodes CASSQELTRGAQHF.

This clone has just a few counts. The genes are TRBV5-1 and TRBJ1-5, with D perhaps TRBD1 (6 bases). Germline-derived CDR1 and CDR2 are SGHRS and YFSETQ. The CDR3 covers 14 residues. Trimming stripped 4 bases from V and 6 bases from J, with 14 bases between. This chain's CDR3 is CASSPQGFGQPQHF. CDR3 nucleotides: TGCGCCAGCAGCCCACAGGGTTTCGGTCAGCCCCAGCATTTT.

The V gene is TRBV28, the J gene TRBJ2-3; D perhaps matches TRBD2 (6 bases). The CDR3 extends over 14 amino acids. Per germline, CDR1 MDHEN and CDR2 SYDVKM. The V and J ends lost 7 bases and 4 bases respectively, with 15 bases between them. CDR3 loop: CASKKAGFSDTQYF. The CDR3 DNA reads as TGTGCCAGCAAAAAAGCGGGTTTTTCAGATACGCAGTATTTT.

CDR3 region: CAISGWQGSHEQYF. CDR3 nucleotide sequence: TGTGCCATCAGTGGGTGGCAGGGTAGCCACGAGCAGTACTTC. The rearrangement links TRBV10-3 to TRBJ2-7, with a possible D match to TRBD1 (5 bases). The CDR3 totals 14 residues. V gave up 4 bases and J gave up 5 bases, with 15 bases separating them. From germline, CDR1 is ENHRY and CDR2 SYGVKD.

Written as DNA, the CDR3 is TGTGCCAGCAGCTTAGACTCTTCACCCCTCCACTTT. This codes for CASSLDSSPLHF. This chain connects TRBV7-2 to TRBJ1-6; unclear D gene. Germline V lookup: CDR1 SGHTA, CDR2 FQGNSA. V gave up 1 base and J gave up 9 bases, with 4 bases separating them. The CDR3 is 12 residues long.

The chain links TRBV28 to TRBJ1-3; TRBD1 matches at 9 bases. J gave up 3 bases and V 4 bases, and 22 bases lay outside the gene matches. The germline CDR1 and CDR2 sequences are MDHEN and SYDVKM. The CDR3 loop spans 21 amino acids. CDR3 sequence reads: CASSSPPGQGDVIPFGNTIYF. CDR3 bases: TGTGCCAGCAGTTCGCCCCCGGGACAGGGAGATGTGATTCCATTTGGAAACACCATATATTTT.

In DNA, the CDR3 is TGTGCCAGCAGTTTCTGGGACAGTAGGTACAATGAGCAGTTCTTC. It specifies CASSFWDSRYNEQFF. The chain couples TRBV28 to TRBJ2-1; 7 bases are shared with TRBD1. Unmatched junction bases numbered 6, after V lost 3 bases and J lost 4 bases. The germline V gene encodes CDR1 MDHEN and CDR2 SYDVKM. The CDR3 totals 15 residues.

This clone was detected only a few times. The sample carries other DNA sequences with the same CDR3. The chain uses TRBV4-3 and TRBJ2-1; D call uncertain. V lost 0 bases, J lost 0 bases, and 6 bases lay in between. This CDR3 is 15 amino acids long. The V gene's germline CDR1 is LGHNA and CDR2 YSLEER. The CDR3 protein is CASSQDLSSYNEQFF. CDR3 DNA: TGCGCCAGCAGCCAAGATCTGAGCTCCTACAATGAGCAGTTCTTC.

This clone was recorded only once. The chain carries TRBV13 and TRBJ2-1; 7 nucleotides match TRBD1. CDR3 size: 14 residues. V trimming: 6 bases; J trimming: 7 bases; junction bases outside the gene matches: 9. Looked up from germline, CDR1 is PRHDT and CDR2 is FYEKMQ (reference sequence). CDR3 DNA: TGTGCCAGCAGTAAGAGACAGGGACGGAATGAGCAGTTCTTC. Translation gives CASSKRQGRNEQFF.

This clone turned up a few times. The gene calls are TRBV7-2 and TRBJ2-7, with D possibly matching TRBD2 (6 bases). V gave up 8 bases and J gave up 4 bases, with 18 bases separating them. The length of the CDR3 is 14 residues. CDR1 is SGHTA, CDR2 FQGNSA, per germline. This CDR3 is CASGVLGGPYEQYF. The CDR3 coding sequence is TGTGCCAGCGGGGTCCTTGGAGGGCCATACGAGCAGTACTTC. The variable domain in full, with the rest retrieved from reference TRBV7-2 and TRBJ2-7, is GAGVSQSPSNKVTEKGKDVELRCDPISGHTALYWYRQSLGQGLEFLIYFQGNSAPDKSGLPSDRFSAERTGGSVSTLTIQRTQQEDSAVYLCASGVLGGPYEQYFGPGTRLTVT.

The chain has TRBV11-2 and TRBJ2-1, with 8 bases fitting TRBD2. Germline V gene sequence: CDR1 SGHAT, CDR2 FQNNGV. V dropped 0 bases and J dropped 8; count of bases not matched to a gene: 3. This CDR3 comprises 14 residues. In DNA form, the CDR3 reads TGTGCCAGCAGCTTAGATGGACTAGCCGATGAGCAGTTCTTC. Encoded protein: CASSLDGLADEQFF. The variable domain in full, completed from reference TRBV11-2 and TRBJ2-1, reads EAGVAQSPRYKIIEKRQSVAFWCNPISGHATLYWYQQILGQGPKLLIQFQNNGVVDDSQLPKDRFSAERLKGVDSTLKIQPAKLEDSAVYLCASSLDGLADEQFFGPGTRLTVL.

The chain combines TRBV20-1 with TRBJ2-7; TRBD2 matches at 7 bases. J lost 4 bases, V lost 6 bases, and 3 bases had no gene match. The CDR3 is made up of 11 amino acids. Germline V lookup: CDR1 DFQATT, CDR2 SNEGSKA (reference sequence). The CDR3 region is CSADSGYEQYF. The CDR3, as DNA: TGCAGTGCGGATAGCGGGTACGAGCAGTACTTC.